The 25 T cell receptor beta chains in this list originate from one sample, sequenced in a study of blood T cell repertoires in COVID-19. Sequencing was performed with immunoSEQ multiplex PCR; in TCRdb, only in-frame clones are kept and a portion is missing. The table includes about 310,000 clones, around nine tenths detected once. Sequenced: PBMCs or T cells enriched from blood (not recorded which). These receptors originate from a woman aged 25 to 39 who had recovered from COVID-19.

The rearrangement uses TRBV7-9 and TRBJ2-1; a possible D gene is TRBD1 (5 bases). Looked up from germline, CDR1 is SEHNR and CDR2 is FQNEAQ (reference sequence). V dropped 1 base and J dropped 5 bases, with 12 bases sitting between them. The CDR3 runs 15 residues. The CDR3 nucleotides are TGTGCCAGCAGCTTAGAAGTAGGGGTGAACAATGAGCAGTTCTTC. It is translated as CASSLEVGVNNEQFF.

This chain uses TRBV7-9 with TRBJ1-4; 7 nucleotides agree with TRBD1. The ends lost 5 bases at V and 8 bases at J; junction bases unmatched: 14. The CDR3 sequence is 16 residues long. The germline V gene encodes CDR1 SEHNR and CDR2 FQNEAQ (reference sequence). The CDR3 spells CASSRGSTGRNEKLFF. The CDR3 DNA reads as TGTGCCAGCAGCAGGGGGTCGACAGGGAGAAACGAAAAACTGTTTTTT.

This sequence joins TRBV7-9 and TRBJ2-1; 7 bases are shared with TRBD2. V shed 2 bases, J shed 5 bases, and the junction held 6 bases outside the gene matches. Germline assignment: CDR1 SEHNR and CDR2 FQNEAQ (reference sequence). The CDR3 spans 15 residues. CDR3 residues: CASSLWREPNNEQFF. DNA of the CDR3: TGTGCCAGCAGCTTATGGCGGGAGCCCAACAATGAGCAGTTCTTC.

The V call is TRBV7-6, the J call TRBJ2-7, with D maybe TRBD1 (5 bases). The CDR3 has 15 amino acids. Trimming removed 5 bases at V and 3 bases at J, with 17 bases between. Germline V CDR1 and CDR2: SGHVS, FNYEAQ. Written as DNA, the CDR3 is TGTGCCAGCAGCCTAGGAACCACAGGTATCTACGAGCAGTACTTC. Its protein is CASSLGTTGIYEQYF.

The DNA for the CDR3 is TGTGCCAGCAGGTACCGGGTAGGTCCCCAGCATTTT. This encodes CASRYRVGPQHF. The rearrangement uses TRBV6-6 and TRBJ1-5; D is undetermined. The CDR3 spans 12 residues. Germline V gene data show CDR1 as MNHNY and CDR2 as SVGAGI (reference sequence). V shed 6 bases and J shed 10 bases, with 13 bases lying between them.

This chain uses TRBV7-6 with TRBJ1-6; the D gene is possibly TRBD1 (5 bases). CDR1 and CDR2 from the germline V gene are SGHVS and FNYEAQ. V lost 5 bases, J lost 9 bases, and 8 bases lay in between. The CDR3 is 12 residues long. CDR3 sequence reads: CASSLRASPLHF. CDR3 bases: TGTGCCAGCAGCCTCAGGGCTTCACCCCTCCACTTT.

The chain has TRBV11-3 and TRBJ2-7, with TRBD2 matching 10 bases. The ends lost 2 bases at V and 7 bases at J; junction bases unmatched: 5. The CDR3 contains 14 residues. Germline assignment: CDR1 SGHNT and CDR2 YENEEA. The DNA of the CDR3 is TGTGCCAGCAGCTTACTAGCGGGAGCGGGGGAGCAGTACTTC. Its translation: CASSLLAGAGEQYF. Complete variable domain (other parts from reference TRBV11-3 and TRBJ2-7): EAGVVQSPRYKIIEKKQPVAFWCNPISGHNTLYWYLQNLGQGPELLIRYENEEAVDDSQLPKDRFSAERLKGVDSTLKIQPAELGDSAVYLCASSLLAGAGEQYFGPGTRLTVT.

The V gene is TRBV10-2, the J gene TRBJ2-7; TRBD2 aligns across 14 bases. In germline, CDR1 is WSHSY, CDR2 SAAADI. This CDR3 region has 15 residues. V lost 8 bases and J lost 5; bases outside the gene matches: 8. CDR3 amino acids: CASLPGTSGSDEQYF. Written as DNA, the CDR3 is TGCGCCAGCCTCCCGGGGACTAGCGGGAGCGACGAGCAGTACTTC.

The chain carries TRBV4-2 and TRBJ2-4; 8 bases map to TRBD2. With V trimmed by 7 bases and J by 9 bases, 5 bases remained unmatched. The germline V gene has CDR1 LGHNA and CDR2 YNFKEQ. This CDR3 has 12 residues. The CDR3 DNA reads as TGTGCCAGCACCCCCGCGGGGGGCATTCAGTACTTC. Residues: CASTPAGGIQYF.

The chain recombines TRBV11-3 with TRBJ2-1; 9 nucleotides agree with TRBD2. The germline V gene encodes CDR1 SGHNT and CDR2 YENEEA. J gave up 1 base and V 5 bases, and 12 bases lay outside the gene matches. The CDR3 has 18 residues. As DNA, the CDR3 is TGTGCCAGCAGCCTGGGAGGTAGCGGGAGTCTGTCCTACAATGAGCAGTTCTTC. It encodes CASSLGGSGSLSYNEQFF.

The chain couples TRBV19 to TRBJ1-2; perhaps TRBD1 as D (5 bases). Deletions cut 6 bases from V and 2 bases from J, with 13 bases between. Germline V gene sequence: CDR1 LNHDA, CDR2 SQIVND (reference sequence). This CDR3 has 14 residues. The chain's CDR3 is CASRQGPTNYGYTF. The CDR3 region has the DNA TGTGCCAGTAGGCAGGGCCCCACAAACTATGGCTACACCTTC.

The genes are TRBV27 and TRBJ2-7, with 9 bases lining up with TRBD2. The ends lost 2 bases at V and 5 bases at J; junction bases unmatched: 4. Per germline, CDR1 MNHEY and CDR2 SMNVEV (reference sequence). The CDR3 consists of 14 residues. CDR3 nucleotides: TGTGCCAGCAGTTTAGCGGGAGGGACCCACGAGCAGTACTTC. This translates into CASSLAGGTHEQYF.

J is TRBJ2-2 and V is TRBV11-3; 8 bases match TRBD1. The length of the CDR3 is 17 residues. Germline CDR1 SGHNT, CDR2 YENEEA. V was pared by 0 bases and J by 3 bases, with 6 bases of the junction left unmatched. The DNA for the CDR3 is TGTGCCAGCAGCTTAGACGGGCAGGGGGCTTACACCGGGGAGCTGTTTTTT. Protein sequence: CASSLDGQGAYTGELFF.

The chain carries TRBV24-1 and TRBJ2-2, with D maybe TRBD2 (6 bases). Germline V lookup: CDR1 KGHDR, CDR2 SFDVKD. The CDR3 loop spans 16 amino acids. V shed 2 bases and J shed 2 bases, with 11 bases lying between them. CDR3 sequence reads: CATSDSSGGNTGELFF. The CDR3, as DNA: TGTGCCACCAGTGATTCTTCCGGGGGAAACACCGGGGAGCTGTTTTTT.

The CDR3 region is CASSYGGQGYHEQYF. DNA of the CDR3: TGTGCCAGCAGTTACGGCGGACAGGGGTACCACGAGCAGTACTTC. The rearrangement joins TRBV6-8 to TRBJ2-7; TRBD1 agrees at 9 bases. In germline, CDR1 is MNHGY, CDR2 SAAAGT. The CDR3 is 15 residues long. V lost 2 bases to trimming and J lost 5 bases; unmatched junction nucleotides: 7.

The CDR3 loop is CASSLEEHSGIDNEQFF. CDR3 coding DNA: TGTGCCAGCAGCTTAGAGGAGCATAGCGGGATAGACAATGAGCAGTTCTTC. This chain joins TRBV7-9 and TRBJ2-1, with 8 bases that match TRBD2. The CDR3 has 17 amino acids. V was clipped by 1 base and J by 5 bases; unmatched bases: 10. CDR1 and CDR2 from the germline V gene are SEHNR and FQNEAQ (reference sequence).

V usage is TRBV6-1 and J usage is TRBJ1-6; TRBD1 aligns across 7 bases. The germline V gene has CDR1 MNHNS and CDR2 SASEGT. V shed 1 base and J 6 bases; nucleotides not matched to a gene: 3. The CDR3 covers 15 residues. The CDR3 bases are TGTGCCAGCAGTGAAGTCCACAGGGGTAATTCACCCCTCCACTTT. Translated: CASSEVHRGNSPLHF.

The gene calls are TRBV15 and TRBJ1-1; weak D call: TRBD1 (6 bases). Germline loops: CDR1 LNHNV, CDR2 YYDKDF (reference sequence). The V end was cut by 0 bases, the J end by 3 bases, with 14 bases between. The CDR3 is made up of 16 amino acids. The CDR3 region is CATSREGGAGDTEAFF. Written as DNA, the CDR3 is TGTGCCACCAGCAGAGAGGGGGGCGCGGGGGACACTGAAGCTTTCTTT.

The J gene is TRBJ2-7, the V gene TRBV4-2, with TRBD1 matching 7 bases. The CDR3 sequence is 15 residues long. Germline V gene lookup returns CDR1 LGHNA and CDR2 YNFKEQ. With V trimmed by 3 bases and J by 2 bases, 7 bases remained unmatched. The CDR3 protein is CASSQGTAYPYEQYF. The CDR3 nucleotides are TGTGCCAGCAGCCAGGGGACAGCCTACCCCTACGAGCAGTACTTC.

This clone was counted a few times. V is TRBV20-1 and J is TRBJ1-1; 8 bases are shared with TRBD1. With 3 bases clipped from V and 4 bases from J, the junction kept 7 bases outside the gene matches. The CDR3 covers 14 residues. CDR1 is DFQATT, CDR2 SNEGSKA, per germline (reference sequence). CDR3 sequence (DNA): TGCAGTGCTAGTATACAGGGGGTCGTCACTGAAGCTTTCTTT. Its translation is CSASIQGVVTEAFF.

V and J are TRBV3-1 (or the pseudogene TRBV3-2) and TRBJ1-2; D possibly corresponds to TRBD1 (5 bases). The CDR3 length is 16 residues. The germline V gene encodes CDR1 LGHDT and CDR2 YNNKEL (reference sequence). V lost 2 bases to trimming and J lost 8 bases, with 21 bases between them. CDR3 amino acids: CASSQRPNQGGWGYTF. The CDR3, as DNA: TGTGCCAGCAGCCAACGACCAAACCAGGGAGGGTGGGGCTACACCTTC.

CDR3 amino acids: CASSHLLRDRGLLDTQYF. CDR3 nucleotides: TGCGCCAGCAGCCACCTCCTACGAGACAGGGGGCTATTAGATACGCAGTATTTT. V gene TRBV4-1 combines with J gene TRBJ2-3; TRBD1 matches 10 bases. This CDR3 is 18 amino acids long. CDR1 and CDR2 from the germline V gene are MGHRA and YSYEKL. The V gene end was trimmed by 3 bases and the J gene end by 5 bases; junction bases not matched to a gene: 14.

The V call is TRBV15, the J call TRBJ2-7; TRBD1 matches 8 bases. The V and J ends lost 0 bases and 2 bases, in that order; junction bases with no gene match: 9. CDR1 is LNHNV, CDR2 YYDKDF, per germline (reference sequence). CDR3 length: 17 residues. CDR3: CATSRDRYRDRPYEQYF. The CDR3 DNA is TGTGCCACCAGCAGAGATCGGTACCGGGACAGGCCCTACGAGCAGTACTTC.

J is TRBJ1-5 and V is TRBV18; 10 nucleotides align to TRBD1. Germline V gives CDR1 KGHSH, CDR2 LQKENI. With 6 bases clipped from V and 6 bases from J, the junction kept 5 bases outside the gene matches. CDR3 length equals 14 residues. The CDR3 bases are TGTGCCAGCTCTCTAAGGACAGGGGGTCAGCCCCAGCATTTT. Translation: CASSLRTGGQPQHF. The full variable domain, completed using reference TRBV18 and TRBJ1-5, is NAGVMQNPRHLVRRRGQEARLRCSPMKGHSHVYWYRQLPEEGLKFMVYLQKENIIDESGMPKERFSAEFPKEGPSILRIQQVVRGDSAAYFCASSLRTGGQPQHFGDGTRLSIL.

This rearrangement joins TRBV9 to TRBJ1-3; D might be TRBD1 (6 bases). Trimming pared 3 bases from V and 0 bases from J, leaving 13 bases between. Per germline, CDR1 SGDLS and CDR2 YYNGEE. The CDR3 contains 16 residues. CDR3 DNA sequence: TGTGCCAGCAGCGAGGGGGGGACTTTCTCTGGAAACACCATATATTTT. Encoded protein: CASSEGGTFSGNTIYF.